A single sample gave rise to the 4 T cell receptor beta chains below, sequenced in a study of blood T cell repertoires in COVID-19. TCRdb keeps only in-frame clones here, not all; method: immunoSEQ multiplex PCR. The sample includes around 470,000 clones, 90% of them seen just once. The specimen was PBMCs or T cells enriched from blood (not recorded which). The receptors were gathered from a man aged 18 to 29 who had recovered from COVID-19.

The rearrangement links TRBV18 to TRBJ1-2, with 9 bases fitting TRBD1. The CDR3 has 16 residues. After removal of 1 base from V and 3 bases from J, the junction contained 6 bases not matched to a gene. Germline lookup yields CDR1 KGHSH and CDR2 LQKENI. CDR3 protein: CASSPLQDRGDYGYTF. Written as DNA, the CDR3 is TGTGCCAGCTCACCACTTCAAGACAGGGGGGACTATGGCTACACCTTC.

The chain combines TRBV28 with TRBJ1-1; D not certain. Between the trimmed V and J ends, which lost 1 base and 2 bases, there was a span of 14 bases. Germline V CDR1 and CDR2: MDHEN, SYDVKM. The CDR3 runs to 16 residues. The CDR3 DNA follows: TGTGCCAGCAGTTTATTAGCACCAACTCTAAACACTGAAGCTTTCTTT. It is translated as CASSLLAPTLNTEAFF.

The rearrangement uses TRBV19 and TRBJ1-3; 8 bases are a match to TRBD1. V dropped 7 bases and J dropped 3; count of bases not matched to a gene: 5. The CDR3 length is 14 residues. The V gene's germline CDR1 is LNHDA and CDR2 SQIVND (reference sequence). The CDR3 protein is CASIAGGFGNTIYF. The CDR3 bases are TGTGCCAGTATCGCAGGGGGCTTTGGAAACACCATATATTTT.

V usage is TRBV19 and J usage is TRBJ1-1; 7 positions match TRBD1. Unmatched junction bases numbered 6, after V lost 4 bases and J lost 1 base. The CDR3 runs 15 residues. Germline V gene data show CDR1 as LNHDA and CDR2 as SQIVND (reference sequence). CDR3: CASSSAGGWNTEAFF. Written as DNA, the CDR3 is TGTGCCAGTAGTAGTGCAGGGGGATGGAACACTGAAGCTTTCTTT. The variable domain in full, with the rest retrieved from reference TRBV19 and TRBJ1-1, is DGGITQSPKYLFRKEGQNVTLSCEQNLNHDAMYWYRQDPGQGLRLIYYSQIVNDFQKGDIAEGYSVSREKKESFPLTVTSAQKNPTAFYLCASSSAGGWNTEAFFGQGTRLTVV.